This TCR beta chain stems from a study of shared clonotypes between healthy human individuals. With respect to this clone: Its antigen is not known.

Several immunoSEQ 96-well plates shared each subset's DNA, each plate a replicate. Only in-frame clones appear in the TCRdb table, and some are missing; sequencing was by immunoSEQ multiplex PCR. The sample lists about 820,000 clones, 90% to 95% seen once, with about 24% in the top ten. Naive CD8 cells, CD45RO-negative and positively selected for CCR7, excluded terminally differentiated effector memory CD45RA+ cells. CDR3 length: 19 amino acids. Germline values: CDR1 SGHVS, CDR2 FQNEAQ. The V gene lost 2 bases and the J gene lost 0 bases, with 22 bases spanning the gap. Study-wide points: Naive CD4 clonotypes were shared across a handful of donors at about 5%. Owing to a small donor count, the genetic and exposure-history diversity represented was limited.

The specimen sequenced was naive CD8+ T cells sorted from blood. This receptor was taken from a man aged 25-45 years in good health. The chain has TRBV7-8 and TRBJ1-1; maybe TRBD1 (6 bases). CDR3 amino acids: CASSLTRRGTGEMNTEAFF. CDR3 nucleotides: TGTGCCAGCAGCTTAACCCGGAGGGGGACCGGAGAAATGAACACTGAAGCTTTCTTT. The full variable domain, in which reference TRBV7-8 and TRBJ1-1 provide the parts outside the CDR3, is GAGVSQSPRYKVAKRGQDVALRCDPISGHVSLFWYQQALGQGPEFLTYFQNEAQLDKSGLPSDRFFAERPEGSVSTLKIQRTQQEDSAVYLCASSLTRRGTGEMNTEAFFGQGTRLTVV.